The 3 T cell receptor beta chains in this list originate from one sample, sequenced in a study of OX40 agonist ivuxolimab in advanced cancers. Here immunoSEQ multiplex PCR was the method, and the copy in TCRdb shows in-frame clones only, minus some. The sample shows 55,000 to 70,000 clones, under 85% of them seen only once. Sample: CD4+ or CD8+ T cells sorted from blood, taken in a trial of the OX40 agonist ivuxolimab. Receptors originate from an adult with an advanced solid tumor such as melanoma, head and neck, liver or kidney cancer.

CDR3 amino acids: CAIKGQAIGELFF. CDR3 nucleotides: TGTGCCATCAAAGGACAGGCCATCGGGGAGCTGTTTTTT. This chain uses TRBV10-3 with TRBJ2-2; 7 nucleotides align to TRBD1. Trimming cost V 7 bases and J 7 bases; bases outside gene matches: 6. Per the germline V gene, CDR1 is ENHRY and CDR2 is SYGVKD. The CDR3 is made up of 13 amino acids.

This chain connects TRBV30 to TRBJ1-2; D may be TRBD1 (6 bases). CDR3 length: 15 residues. CDR1 GTSNPN and CDR2 SVGIG come from the germline V gene (reference sequence). Between the trimmed V and J ends, which lost 2 bases and 2 bases, there was a span of 15 bases. CDR3 amino acids: CAWSFTDRFNYGYTF. In DNA form, the CDR3 reads TGTGCCTGGAGTTTCACAGACAGGTTCAACTATGGCTACACCTTC.

This chain connects TRBV11-2 to TRBJ2-2; TRBD1 matches 7 bases. Germline-derived CDR1 and CDR2 are SGHAT and FQNNGV. Trimming at V came to 5 bases and at J to 3 bases, leaving 12 bases not matched to a gene. CDR3 length: 17 residues. CDR3 loop: CASSLSVGTDYTGELFF. The CDR3 DNA reads TGTGCCAGCAGCCTATCCGTCGGGACAGACTACACCGGGGAGCTGTTTTTT.